Given below is one TCR beta chain in context. This CDR3 comprises 17 residues. V gave up 0 bases and J gave up 7 bases; unmatched junction bases: 12. Germline V gene sequence: CDR1 SGHRS, CDR2 YFSETQ. What was amplified from RNA transcripts were TCR beta CDR3 regions. First-round RT-PCR targeting the TCR CDR3 was performed with the HTBI primer set. TCRdb re-analysed the multiplex PCR reads in MiXCR, keeping a single row per CDR3 protein. The top ten hold 17% of the sample, which has 500,000 to 650,000 distinct CDR3 sequences, 17% seen once. This specimen comes from a study of T cells in Graves' hyperthyroidism and ophthalmopathy. Diagnosis rested on symptoms, serum thyroxine and TRAb, thyroid ultrasound, and orbital computed tomography.

Sequenced material: blood. The receptor was derived from a woman younger than 30 with Graves' ophthalmopathy. The J gene is TRBJ2-2, the V gene TRBV5-1; 7 bases line up with TRBD1. CDR3 in amino acids: CASSLGFLGGADGELFF. The DNA of the CDR3 is TGCGCCAGCAGCTTGGGATTCTTAGGGGGCGCCGACGGGGAGCTGTTTTTT.